The rows below give T cell receptor beta chains drawn from one sample of a study of blood T cell repertoires in COVID-19. Sequencing was performed with immunoSEQ multiplex PCR; in TCRdb, only in-frame clones are kept and a portion is missing. The profile shows roughly 300,000 clones, more than 85% of them singletons. Sequenced: PBMCs or T cells enriched from blood (not recorded which). The receptors were sampled from a woman younger than 45 who had recovered from COVID-19. The CDR3 runs from the conserved cysteine through the conserved F or W. The order of the fields is clone size, D gene, V gene, J gene, CDR3 DNA, CDR3 protein. The D gene is left open where the match is weak. Part of the rows lack a size; the others show once, few, many or a class for expanded clones.

.,.,TRBV12-3/TRBV12-4,TRBJ2-2,TGTGCCAGCAGTTTAGGGAGCGGGGAGCTGTTTTTT,CASSLGSGELFF
.,.,TRBV6-2/TRBV6-3,TRBJ1-2,TGTGCCAGCAGCGCAGTTAACTATGGCTACACCTTC,CASSAVNYGYTF
.,TRBD1,TRBV7-2,TRBJ2-1,TGTGCCAGCAGCTTTGGGGACAGGGGAGTTGGTGAGCAGTTCTTC,CASSFGDRGVGEQFF
.,.,TRBV28,TRBJ1-2,TGTGCCAGCGGATCCACACCAGGTTTTGACGGCTACACCTTC,CASGSTPGFDGYTF
.,TRBD2,TRBV7-8,TRBJ2-3,TGTGCCAGCAGCGGACTAGCGGGGTTCACATCTAGCACAGATACGCAGTATTTT,CASSGLAGFTSSTDTQYF
.,.,TRBV9,TRBJ1-1,TGTGCCAGCAGCGTAGACGGCAGGGAGAACACTGAAGCTTTCTTT,CASSVDGRENTEAFF
.,.,TRBV6-1,TRBJ1-5,TGTGCCAGCAGTGAACTGAGTGCCAATCAGCCCCAGCATTTT,CASSELSANQPQHF
.,.,TRBV9,TRBJ1-4,TGTGCCAGCAGCGCCACAGATGCACCTAATGAAAAACTGTTTTTT,CASSATDAPNEKLFF
once,TRBD2,TRBV5-4,TRBJ2-2,TGTGCCAGCAGCCTTCTCGGGGGGGGCTTTTACACCGGGGAGCTGTTTTTT,CASSLLGGGFYTGELFF
.,TRBD1,TRBV7-9,TRBJ2-7,TGTGCCAGCAGCTTAGCGACAGGGGGCTCCTACGAGCAGTACTTC,CASSLATGGSYEQYF
.,TRBD2,TRBV3-1/TRBV3-2,TRBJ2-3,TGTGCCAGCAGCCAAGATTCCGGGACTATGGGTTATACGCAGTATTTT,CASSQDSGTMGYTQYF
few,.,TRBV30,TRBJ1-5,TGTGCCTGGAGTGCCGGGGGGAATCAGCCCCAGCATTTT,CAWSAGGNQPQHF
few,.,TRBV11-2,TRBJ2-7,TGTGCCAGCAGCAAACTAGCAGGAGAGCAGTACTTC,CASSKLAGEQYF
.,.,TRBV7-9,TRBJ2-3,TGTGCCAGCAGCCCCCACGGGGATACGCAGTATTTT,CASSPHGDTQYF
.,.,TRBV11-3,TRBJ2-1,TGTGCCAGCAGCTTTGGGCCTTTCAATGAGCAGTTCTTC,CASSFGPFNEQFF
.,TRBD1,TRBV30,TRBJ2-7,TGTGCCTGGAGTGTTCGGGACAGGGACTACGAGCAGTACTTC,CAWSVRDRDYEQYF
.,TRBD1,TRBV4-1,TRBJ1-1,TGCGCCAGCAGCCGGGTAGGGACAGGGGACATGAACACTGAAGCTTTCTTT,CASSRVGTGDMNTEAFF
once,.,TRBV7-2,TRBJ1-3,TGTGCCAGCAGCTTAGGGACCCTCGGAGAGGGAACGTGGCATTTT,CASSLGTLGEGTWHF
.,.,TRBV29-1,TRBJ2-5,TGCAGCGCCCTCGGAGCGGACCAAGAGACCCAGTACTTC,CSALGADQETQYF
.,.,TRBV20-1,TRBJ2-3,TGCAGTGCTAGTGTACGGGAGGGGGCGGCAGATACGCAGTATTTT,CSASVREGAADTQYF
.,.,TRBV7-2,TRBJ2-3,TGTGCCAGCAGCTTAGAATACAGGGCAACAGATACGCAGTATTTT,CASSLEYRATDTQYF
.,.,TRBV5-3,TRBJ1-4,TGTGCCAGAAGCTTGTATGAGGGGGAAAATACAACTAATGAAAAACTGTTTTTT,CARSLYEGENTTNEKLFF
.,.,TRBV13,TRBJ2-1,TGTGCCAGCAGCATAGGCAGGTACCCCAATGAGCAGTTCTTC,CASSIGRYPNEQFF
.,TRBD1,TRBV3-1/TRBV3-2,TRBJ1-5,TGTGCCAGCAGCCAATTCCGGGACAGGGATTCGGGAGCCCAGCATTTT,CASSQFRDRDSGAQHF
.,.,TRBV4-2,TRBJ2-5,TGTGCCAGCAGCCAAGACCGGGGGGCGGAAGCTAGAGAGACCCAGTACTTC,CASSQDRGAEARETQYF
.,.,TRBV7-2,TRBJ1-1,TGTGCCAGCAGCCCAGCGGACCAACGACGAGCTTTCTTT,CASSPADQRRAFF
.,.,TRBV6-1,TRBJ2-7,TGTGCCAGCAGGGAAGTTTCAGCCTACGAGCAGTACTTC,CASREVSAYEQYF
.,TRBD1,TRBV2,TRBJ1-5,TGTGCCAGCAGTGACCGCGACAGGGGGAGTCAGCCCCAGCATTTT,CASSDRDRGSQPQHF
.,.,TRBV7-7,TRBJ2-1,TGTGCTAGCAGCCAGCAGGGTGGCAATGAGCAGTTCTTC,CASSQQGGNEQFF
once,.,TRBV7-9,TRBJ2-7,TGTGCCAGCAGCTTAGCTTTAGAGGTCGAGCAGTACTTC,CASSLALEVEQYF
.,TRBD2,TRBV7-2,TRBJ2-1,TGTGCCAGCAGCTTGGGACTAGCGTTTGATGAGCAGTTCTTC,CASSLGLAFDEQFF
.,TRBD1,TRBV9,TRBJ2-7,TGTGCCAGCAGCATCACCGGGACAGGGTACGAGCAGTACTTC,CASSITGTGYEQYF
.,.,TRBV27,TRBJ1-1,TGTGCCAGCAGAACTTCGGGGGGGGATGGCACTGAAGCTTTCTTT,CASRTSGGDGTEAFF
.,.,TRBV19,TRBJ1-5,TGTGCCAGTAGTATAATCGGGGGGGGAGACAATCAGCCCCAGCATTTT,CASSIIGGGDNQPQHF
.,.,TRBV19,TRBJ2-7,TGTGCCAGTAGTATAGAGTCAGGGGCATTTGGCTACGAGCAGTACTTC,CASSIESGAFGYEQYF
.,TRBD2,TRBV7-3,TRBJ2-1,TGTGCCAGCAGCTTAACGGCCGGGACTAGCGGACCCCCTCACAATGAGCAGTTCTTC,CASSLTAGTSGPPHNEQFF